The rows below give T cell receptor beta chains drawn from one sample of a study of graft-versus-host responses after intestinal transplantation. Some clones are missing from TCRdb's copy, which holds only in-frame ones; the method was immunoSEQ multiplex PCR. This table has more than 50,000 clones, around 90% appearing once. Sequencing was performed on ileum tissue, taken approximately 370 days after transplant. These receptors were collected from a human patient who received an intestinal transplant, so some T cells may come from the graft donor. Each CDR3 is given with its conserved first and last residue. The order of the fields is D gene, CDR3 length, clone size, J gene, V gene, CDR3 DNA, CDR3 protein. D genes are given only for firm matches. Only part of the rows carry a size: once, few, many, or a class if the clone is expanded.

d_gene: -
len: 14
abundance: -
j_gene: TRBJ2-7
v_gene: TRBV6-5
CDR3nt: TGTGCCAGCAGTTACTCGAATATAGGCGAAGAGCAGTACTTC
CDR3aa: CASSYSNIGEEQYF

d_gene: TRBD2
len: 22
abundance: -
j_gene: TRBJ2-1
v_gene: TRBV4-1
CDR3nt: TGCGCCAGCAGCCAATCCGAACTAGCGGGGCGCCTAGGGGGACCCTCCTACAATGAGCAGTTCTTC
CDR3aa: CASSQSELAGRLGGPSYNEQFF

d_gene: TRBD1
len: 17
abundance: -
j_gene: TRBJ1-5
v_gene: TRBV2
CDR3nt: TGTGCCAGCAGTTTGGGGACAGGGGCCTTTAGCAATCAGCCCCAGCATTTT
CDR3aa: CASSLGTGAFSNQPQHF

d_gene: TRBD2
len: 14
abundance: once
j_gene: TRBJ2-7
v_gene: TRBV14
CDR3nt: TGTGCCAGCAGTCCTAGCGGGGGATCCTACGAGCAGTACTTC
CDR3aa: CASSPSGGSYEQYF

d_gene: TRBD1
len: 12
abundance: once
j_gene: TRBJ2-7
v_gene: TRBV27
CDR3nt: TGTGCCAGCCGGGACAGGTCCTACGAGCAGTACTTC
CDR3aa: CASRDRSYEQYF

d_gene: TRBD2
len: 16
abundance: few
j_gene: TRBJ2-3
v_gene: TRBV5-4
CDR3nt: TGTGCCAGCAGCACTCCCAGCGGGGGGGTCACAGATACGCAGTATTTT
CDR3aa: CASSTPSGGVTDTQYF

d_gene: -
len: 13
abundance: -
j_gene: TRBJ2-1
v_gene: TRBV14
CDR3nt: TGTGCCAGCAGCCAAAAACGGAAGGGGGAGCAGTTCTTC
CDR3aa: CASSQKRKGEQFF

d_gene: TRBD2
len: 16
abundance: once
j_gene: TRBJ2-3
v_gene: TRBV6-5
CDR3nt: TGTGCCAGCAGTTCCCTACTAGCGGGAGACGCAGATACGCAGTATTTT
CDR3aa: CASSSLLAGDADTQYF

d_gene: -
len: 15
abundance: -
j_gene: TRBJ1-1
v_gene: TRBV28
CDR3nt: TGTGCCAGCAGCCTCCTGGGGGGTATGAACACTGAAGCTTTCTTT
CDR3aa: CASSLLGGMNTEAFF

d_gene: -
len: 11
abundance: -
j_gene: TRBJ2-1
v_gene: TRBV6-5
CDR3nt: TGTGCCAGCACCCGATCCAATGAGCAGTTCTTC
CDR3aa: CASTRSNEQFF